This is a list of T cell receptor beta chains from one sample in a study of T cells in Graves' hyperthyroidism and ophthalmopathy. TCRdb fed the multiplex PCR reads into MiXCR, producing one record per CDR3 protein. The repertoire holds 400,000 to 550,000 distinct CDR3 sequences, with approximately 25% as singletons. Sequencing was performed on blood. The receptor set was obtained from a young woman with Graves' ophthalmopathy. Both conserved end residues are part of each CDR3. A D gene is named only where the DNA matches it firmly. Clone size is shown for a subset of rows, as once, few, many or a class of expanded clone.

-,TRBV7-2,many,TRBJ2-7,TGTGCCAGCAGCTTAGCAGCGGGTGGGTCCTACGAGCAGTACTTC,CASSLAAGGSYEQYF
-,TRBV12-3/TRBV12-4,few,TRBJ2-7,TGTGCCAGCATTTTCGATTACGATCAGTACTTC,CASIFDYDQYF
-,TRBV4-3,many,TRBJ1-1,TGCGCCAGCAGCCAAGGGACGAAGTACACTGAAGCTTTCTTT,CASSQGTKYTEAFF
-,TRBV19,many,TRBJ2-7,TGTGCCAGTAGTATCCGGGACGAGCAGTACTTC,CASSIRDEQYF
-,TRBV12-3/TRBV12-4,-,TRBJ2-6,TGTGCCAGCGGTCACTCTGGGGCCAACGTCCTGACTTTC,CASGHSGANVLTF
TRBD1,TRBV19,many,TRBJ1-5,TGTGCCAGTACCCTACAGGGGGACAATCAGCCCCAGCATTTT,CASTLQGDNQPQHF
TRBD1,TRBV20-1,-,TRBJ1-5,TGCAGTGCTAAGGGGGCCTATAGCAATCAGCCCCAGCATTTT,CSAKGAYSNQPQHF
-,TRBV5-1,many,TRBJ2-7,TGCGCCAGCAGCTTGGCTCTAGCCTACGAGCAGTACTTC,CASSLALAYEQYF
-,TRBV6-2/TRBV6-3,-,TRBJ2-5,TGTGCCAGCAGTTACTCTCAGCATGACGAGACCCAGTACTTC,CASSYSQHDETQYF
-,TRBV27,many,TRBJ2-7,TGTGCCAGCAGCCCCCAAAAGCGTTGGGGGTACGAGCAGTACTTC,CASSPQKRWGYEQYF
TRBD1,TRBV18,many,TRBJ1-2,TGTGCCAGCTCAGGACAGGCAGCTAACTATGGCTACACCTTC,CASSGQAANYGYTF
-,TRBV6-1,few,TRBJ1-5,TGTGCCAGCAGCCCAAGCAGGGGCAGCAATCAGCCCCAGCATTTT,CASSPSRGSNQPQHF
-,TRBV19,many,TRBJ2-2,TGTGCCAGTAGTATCGCAGGGAGGACCGGGGAGCTGTTTTTT,CASSIAGRTGELFF
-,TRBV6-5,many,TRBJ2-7,TGTGCCAGCAGTTACTCGGGTCGGGGTACGACGTACGAGCAGTACTTC,CASSYSGRGTTYEQYF
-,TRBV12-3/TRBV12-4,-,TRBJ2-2,TGTGCCAGCAGTGACCCTTCCGGGGTAGGCGGGGAGCTGTTTTTT,CASSDPSGVGGELFF
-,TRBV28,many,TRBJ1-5,TGTGCCAGCAGTTTCGGGGAGTATAGCAATCAGCCCCAGCATTTT,CASSFGEYSNQPQHF
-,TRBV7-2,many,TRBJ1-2,TGTGCCAGCAGCTTAGAGACCTATGGCTACACCTTC,CASSLETYGYTF
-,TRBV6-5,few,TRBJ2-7,TGTGCCAGCAGTTACTCGATTTTACGGGGTAGGGTCGAGCAGTACTTC,CASSYSILRGRVEQYF
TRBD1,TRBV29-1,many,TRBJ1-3,TGCAGCGTAGCAACTTTCACCGGGACAGCTGGAAACACCATATATTTT,CSVATFTGTAGNTIYF
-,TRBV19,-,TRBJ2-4,TGTGCCAGTAGTCCCACAGGGCGTCGGGGTACGGCCAAAAACATTCAGTACTTC,CASSPTGRRGTAKNIQYF
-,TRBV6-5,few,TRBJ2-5,TGTGCCAGCAGTTACCGATTTGGTCAAGAGACCCAGTACTTC,CASSYRFGQETQYF
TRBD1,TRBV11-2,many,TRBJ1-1,TGTGCCAGCAGCTTAGAGGGACAGGGAGTAATGGTGAACACTGAAGCTTTCTTT,CASSLEGQGVMVNTEAFF
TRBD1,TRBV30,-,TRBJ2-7,TGTGCCTGGAGTGTACCGGGGACAGCCTACGAGCAGTACTTC,CAWSVPGTAYEQYF
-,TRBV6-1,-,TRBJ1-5,TGTGCCAGCAGTGAAAGGGTTCTATGGTCGCCCCAGCATTTT,CASSERVLWSPQHF
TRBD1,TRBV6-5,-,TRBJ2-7,TGTGCCAGCAGTTACTCAATCGGACAGGGAAGTAGGGGCGAGCAGTACTTC,CASSYSIGQGSRGEQYF
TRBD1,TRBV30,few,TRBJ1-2,TGTGCCTGGAGTCGGACAGGGGGAGGCTATGGCTACACCTTC,CAWSRTGGGYGYTF
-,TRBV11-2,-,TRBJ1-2,TGTGCCAGCAGCTTAGCTAGAGATTCCTATGGCTACACCTTC,CASSLARDSYGYTF
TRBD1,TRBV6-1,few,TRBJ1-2,TGTGCCAGCAGAGACAGGGGCGGCTTCGGCTACACCTTC,CASRDRGGFGYTF
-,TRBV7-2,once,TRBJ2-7,TGTGCCAGCAGCTTACCTCCTACTCAGTACTTC,CASSLPPTQYF
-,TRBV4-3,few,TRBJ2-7,TGCGCCAGCAGCCAAGGAACAGGGCTTTTCAACGAGCAGTACTTC,CASSQGTGLFNEQYF
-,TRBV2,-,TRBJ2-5,TGTGCCAGCAGTGGGACAGTACCCCAAGAGACCCAGTACTTC,CASSGTVPQETQYF
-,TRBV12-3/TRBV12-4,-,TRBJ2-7,TGTGCCAGCGGGGGAATACTGGCTATAGACGATCAGTACTTC,CASGGILAIDDQYF
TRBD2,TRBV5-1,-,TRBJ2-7,TGCGCCAGCGGGACTAGCGGGCCCTACGAGCAGTACTTC,CASGTSGPYEQYF
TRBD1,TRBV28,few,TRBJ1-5,TGTGCCAGCAGGTGGACAGGGTCCGTAGAACAGCCCCAGCATTTT,CASRWTGSVEQPQHF
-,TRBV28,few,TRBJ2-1,TGTGCCAGCAGTTTACCCGGGAGAGGATACAATGAGCAGTTCTTC,CASSLPGRGYNEQFF
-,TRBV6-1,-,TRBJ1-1,TGTGCCAGCAGTCAGCTGGCCCGAGGGTTGAACACTGAAGCTTTCTTT,CASSQLARGLNTEAFF
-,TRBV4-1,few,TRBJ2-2,TGCGCCAGCAGCCAAGCGGTTCAGGGGCGGGCCGGGGAGCTGTTTTTT,CASSQAVQGRAGELFF
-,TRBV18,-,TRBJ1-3,TGTGCCAGCTCACCGACAGTCTCTGGAAACGCCATATATTTT,CASSPTVSGNAIYF
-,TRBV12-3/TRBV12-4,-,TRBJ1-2,TGTGCCAGCAGTGTACAGGGAGACTATAGCTACACCTTC,CASSVQGDYSYTF
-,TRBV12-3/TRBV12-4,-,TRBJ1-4,TGTGCCAGCAGTTTGACACTTCAGGGCGCGGAAAAACTGTTTTTT,CASSLTLQGAEKLFF
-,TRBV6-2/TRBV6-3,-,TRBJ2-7,TGTGCCAGCAGCCCCCCAGACTACTCCTCCTCCTACGAGCAGTACTTC,CASSPPDYSSSYEQYF
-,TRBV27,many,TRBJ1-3,TGTGCCAGCAGCCGTCAGGGGTTAGTGGGAAACACCATATATTTT,CASSRQGLVGNTIYF
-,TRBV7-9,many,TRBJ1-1,TGTGCCAGCAGCTTGGGTTTTACTGAAGCTTTCTTT,CASSLGFTEAFF
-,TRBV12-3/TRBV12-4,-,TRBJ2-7,TGTGCCAGCAGTTACGAAAGTAAGCTCTCCTACGAGCAGTACTTC,CASSYESKLSYEQYF
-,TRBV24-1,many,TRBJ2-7,TGTGCCACCAGTGATTCGGGTGCAGGGATCTACGAGCAGTACTTC,CATSDSGAGIYEQYF
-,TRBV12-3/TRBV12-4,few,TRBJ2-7,TGTGCCAGCAGTTTCGGGGGAGGGGGGAGTCAGTACTTC,CASSFGGGGSQYF
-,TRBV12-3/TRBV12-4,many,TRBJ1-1,TGTGCCAGCAGTTGGGGATTGGTGACTGAAGCTTTCTTT,CASSWGLVTEAFF
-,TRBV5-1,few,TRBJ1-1,TGCGCCAGCAGCTTTATCGGTGGAATGAACACTGAAGCTTTCTTT,CASSFIGGMNTEAFF
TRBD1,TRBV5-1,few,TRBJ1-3,TGCGCCAGCAGCTTGGGAGCCGCAGGGGGAGGAAACACCATATATTTT,CASSLGAAGGGNTIYF
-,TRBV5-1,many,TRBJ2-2,TGCGCCAGCAGCGGCCAGGGGAGGGGGGCGAACACCGGGGAGCTGTTTTTT,CASSGQGRGANTGELFF
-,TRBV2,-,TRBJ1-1,TGTGCCAGCAGTGAAGGGGGGATGGACACTGAAGCTTTCTTT,CASSEGGMDTEAFF
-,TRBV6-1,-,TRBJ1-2,TGTGCCAGCAGTGAAAGGGGACCCGGCGGCTATGGCTACACCTTC,CASSERGPGGYGYTF
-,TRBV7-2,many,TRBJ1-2,TGTGCCAGCAGCTTTGAACCCAACGATCGGGGCTACACCTTC,CASSFEPNDRGYTF